This T cell receptor (beta chain) was recovered during a study of T cells in Graves' hyperthyroidism and ophthalmopathy. The TCR beta CDR3 regions underwent amplification using RNA transcripts as the source. During a first-round RT-PCR of the TCR CDR3, the HTBI primer set was used. TCRdb independently ran MiXCR on the multiplex PCR reads; one entry per CDR3 protein. The sample has about 340,000 distinct CDR3 sequences; 15% to 20% are singletons. This clonotype showed up many times. Each diagnosis was grounded in clinical symptoms, serum thyroxine and TRAb, thyroid ultrasound, and orbital computed tomography. J was trimmed by 3 bases and V by 6 bases; bases with no gene match: 7. The CDR3 spans 15 residues. The V gene's germline CDR1 is SNHLY and CDR2 FYNNEI.

This TCR derives from a woman aged 50 to 65 with Graves' hyperthyroidism. The source material was blood. The chain is built from TRBV2 and TRBJ1-3; TRBD1 matches 8 bases. The CDR3 nucleotides read TGTGCCAGCAGGACAGGGGTGTTTAGTGGAAACACCATATATTTT. Its protein product is CASRTGVFSGNTIYF.